These 11 T cell receptor beta chains came from one sample sequenced in a study of T cells in Graves' hyperthyroidism and ophthalmopathy. The investigators amplified TCR beta CDR3 regions from RNA transcripts. HTBI primers were used for first-round RT-PCR of the TCR CDR3. TCRdb re-called the multiplex PCR reads through MiXCR, storing one row per CDR3 protein. The sample has a few hundred thousand distinct CDR3 sequences; approximately 15% are singletons. The sample comprised blood. The receptor source for this set is a woman aged 18 to 35 with Graves' hyperthyroidism.

This clonotype turned up a few times. This chain joins TRBV5-1 and TRBJ1-1; tentative D call: TRBD1 (6 bases). V shed 0 bases and J shed 5 bases, with 14 bases lying between them. The CDR3 extends over 15 amino acids. Germline V gives CDR1 SGHRS, CDR2 YFSETQ. The CDR3 sequence is CASSLDRGRRTEAFF. CDR3 coding DNA: TGCGCCAGCAGCTTGGATCGGGGGCGCAGGACTGAAGCTTTCTTT. Using reference TRBV5-1 and TRBJ1-1 for the parts outside the CDR3, the full variable domain is KAGVTQTPRYLIKTRGQQVTLSCSPISGHRSVSWYQQTPGQGLQFLFEYFSETQRNKGNFPGRFSGRQFSNSRSEMNVSTLELGDSALYLCASSLDRGRRTEAFFGQGTRLTVV.

This clonotype was observed at least ten times. The rearrangement joins TRBV12-3 or TRBV12-4 to TRBJ2-3, with D perhaps matching TRBD1 (5 bases). The CDR3 consists of 18 residues. With 4 bases removed from V and 0 bases from J, the gap between germline ends came to 20 bases. The CDR3 region is CASSSSLNRGTSTDTQYF. CDR3 coding DNA: TGTGCCAGCAGTTCCTCACTTAATAGGGGAACTAGCACAGATACGCAGTATTTT.

V and J are TRBV5-1 and TRBJ2-7; 7 bases match TRBD2. Germline V CDR1 and CDR2: SGHRS, YFSETQ. The junction had 7 bases not matched to a gene; V was cut back by 4 bases and J by 3 bases. The CDR3 consists of 14 residues. The CDR3 bases are TGCGCCAGCAGCCCTACTAGCGCCCTCTACGAGCAGTACGTC. Translated: CASSPTSALYEQYV.

A word on this clonotype: A much larger clone differs by one base, so this may be a read error. This rearrangement joins TRBV29-1 to TRBJ1-1; 8 bases are a match to TRBD1. There are 15 residues in the CDR3. Germline CDR1 is SQVTM and CDR2 is ANQGSEA. The DNA for the CDR3 is TGCAGCGCCCAGACAGGGGCCCTATTGAACACTGGAGCTTTCTTT. Translating it yields CSAQTGALLNTGAFF.

This clonotype was observed at least ten times. V gene TRBV7-6 combines with J gene TRBJ2-7; possibly TRBD1 for D (5 bases). Germline CDR1 is SGHVS and CDR2 is FNYEAQ. This CDR3 contains 14 residues. The V end lost 2 bases, the J end lost 6 bases, and 14 bases lay between the germline ends. This chain's CDR3 is CASSLSQGFSEQYF. The CDR3 region has the DNA TGTGCCAGCAGCTTAAGCCAGGGATTTAGCGAGCAGTACTTC. The entire variable domain, with the rest obtained from reference TRBV7-6 and TRBJ2-7, is as follows: GAGVSQSPRYKVTKRGQDVALRCDPISGHVSLYWYRQALGQGPEFLTYFNYEAQQDKSGLPNDRFSAERPEGSISTLTIQRTEQRDSAMYRCASSLSQGFSEQYFGPGTRLTVT.

This clonotype was counted ten times or more. This chain uses TRBV5-5 with TRBJ1-1; 8 nucleotides line up with TRBD1. There are 14 residues in the CDR3. V was clipped by 4 bases and J by 6 bases; unmatched bases: 8. Germline V CDR1 and CDR2: SGHKS, YYEKEE (reference sequence). The CDR3 is CASSRPGGAAEAFF. The CDR3 nucleotides are TGTGCCAGCAGCAGACCAGGGGGCGCGGCTGAAGCTTTCTTT.

The rearrangement uses TRBV5-1 and TRBJ1-1; D is undetermined. The CDR3 covers 14 residues. CDR1 is SGHRS and CDR2 is YFSETQ in the germline V gene. Trimming pared 0 bases from V and 7 bases from J, leaving 13 bases between. The CDR3 protein is CASSLVVSGIEAFF. In DNA form, the CDR3 reads TGCGCCAGCAGCTTGGTCGTCTCGGGGATTGAAGCTTTCTTT.

The sample holds a few counts of this clonotype. J is TRBJ1-1 and V is TRBV18; 7 bases align to TRBD1. The V segment lost 6 bases and the J segment 1 base; nucleotides outside the gene matches: 11. From germline, CDR1 is KGHSH and CDR2 LQKENI. The CDR3 length is 16 residues. The CDR3 protein is CASSPNQPGGNTEAFF. The CDR3 DNA reads as TGTGCCAGCTCGCCGAACCAGCCAGGGGGGAACACTGAAGCTTTCTTT.

The table lists this clonotype with many counts. The V call is TRBV2, the J call TRBJ2-2; D might be TRBD1 or TRBD2, each matching 5 bases. CDR1 is SNHLY and CDR2 is FYNNEI in the germline V gene. V was trimmed by 6 bases and J by 6 bases, leaving 17 bases between them. The CDR3 runs to 15 residues. CDR3 bases: TGTGCCAGCAGGCCGATGGGGGTTAACGCCGGGGAGCTGTTTTTT. It codes for CASRPMGVNAGELFF. The full variable domain, with the rest looked up from reference TRBV2 and TRBJ2-2, is EPEVTQTPSHQVTQMGQEVILRCVPISNHLYFYWYRQILGQKVEFLVSFYNNEISEKSEIFDDQFSVERPDGSNFTLKIRSTKLEDSAMYFCASRPMGVNAGELFFGEGSRLTVL.

This clonotype was seen just once. This may be a read error: a much more frequent sequence differs by one nucleotide. The CDR3 nucleotides are TGCAGCGGGGGGACGAAACTCACAGATACGCAGTGTTTT. It translates to CSGGTKLTDTQCF. The chain joins TRBV29-1 to TRBJ2-3, with D possibly being TRBD1 or TRBD2 (5 bases each). The CDR3 has 13 amino acids. The V gene's germline CDR1 is SQVTM and CDR2 ANQGSEA.

The J gene is TRBJ2-7, the V gene TRBV18, with D perhaps given as TRBD1 or TRBD2 (6 bases each). Germline V CDR1 and CDR2: KGHSH, LQKENI. CDR3 length equals 14 residues. Trimming pared 6 bases from V and 6 bases from J, leaving 18 bases between. The CDR3 loop is CASSPGGGVGEQYV. The CDR3 DNA is TGTGCCAGCTCTCCCGGGGGCGGCGTCGGCGAGCAGTACGTC.